The TCR beta chain described here comes from a study of T cells in tuberculosis. Cells were sorted from thawed PBMC rested overnight and stained with GMM-loaded CD1B tetramer, viability dye and anti-CD3. C32 glucose monomycolate from Rhodococcus equi was loaded onto the CD1B tetramers. CD14-expressing monocytes were removed from PBMC before cryopreservation and sorting. Tetramer-negative cells, some 95,000 per donor, were also sorted. The V gene end was trimmed by 2 bases and the J gene end by 7 bases; junction bases not matched to a gene: 4. The CDR3 extends over 15 amino acids. Germline CDR1 is SGHDT and CDR2 is YYEEEE. TCR-alpha and TCR-beta chains were sequenced unpaired. Clones were sequenced by immunoSEQ multiplex PCR, and TCRdb holds only the in-frame ones, with some missing. The sample gives about 58,000 clones, 88% of which show up once; 21% is in the top ten.

The sequence derives from an adult woman with latent tuberculosis. The sample comprised CD1b-GMM tetramer-negative cells sorted from PBMCs. The chain uses TRBV5-6 and TRBJ2-1, with 12 bases that match TRBD1. As DNA, the CDR3 is TGTGCCAGCAGCTTTGGGACAGGGGGCTGGAATGAGCAGTTCTTC. Translation: CASSFGTGGWNEQFF.